The 29 T cell receptor beta chains presented below share a single source sample, sequenced in a study of blood T cells in healthy people across ages. Primed by a sample-barcoded 5' primer and a J-beta primer mix, a second PCR proceeded for about 6 to 12 cycles. TCRdb fed the 5' RACE reads into MiXCR, producing one record per CDR3 protein. The sample lists around 800,000 distinct CDR3 sequences, approximately 24% seen once, with 2.5% to 3.5% in the top ten. These same records also appear under a second study, on T cells of mothers and their children.

Sequencing used blood. The origin of the receptors is a boy younger than 18 in good health.

This clonotype was found a few times. V and J are TRBV5-1 and TRBJ2-5; the D call may be TRBD1 or TRBD2 (6 bases each). V lost 4 bases to trimming and J lost 4 bases, with 14 bases between them. The CDR3 is 14 residues long. Germline V gives CDR1 SGHRS, CDR2 YFSETQ. As DNA, the CDR3 is TGCGCCAGCAGCGTCTTCGGGGGCTCAGAGACCCAGTACTTC. Residues: CASSVFGGSETQYF.

This chain joins TRBV2 and TRBJ2-1, with a weak D call TRBD2 (7 bases). This CDR3 comprises 14 residues. V was pared by 2 bases and J by 7 bases, with 12 bases between. The germline V gene encodes CDR1 SNHLY and CDR2 FYNNEI. CDR3 loop: CASSEKGGLNEQFF. CDR3 coding DNA: TGTGCCAGCAGTGAAAAGGGGGGGCTAAATGAGCAGTTCTTC.

The V call is TRBV10-3, the J call TRBJ2-3; D may be TRBD2 (7 bases). This CDR3 contains 12 residues. The germline V gene has CDR1 ENHRY and CDR2 SYGVKD. CDR3 DNA sequence: TGTGCGGGGGGGGGCTTCGGAGATACGCAGTATTTT. This encodes CAGGGFGDTQYF.

The gene calls are TRBV28 and TRBJ2-5; TRBD2 agrees at 14 bases. V was pared by 7 bases and J by 7 bases, with 11 bases of the junction left unmatched. The CDR3 totals 16 residues. The germline V gene encodes CDR1 MDHEN and CDR2 SYDVKM. CDR3 sequence: CASTERLAGGKGTQYF. CDR3 coding DNA: TGTGCCAGCACGGAGCGACTAGCGGGGGGGAAGGGGACCCAGTACTTC.

This clonotype was observed a handful of times. The V and J genes are TRBV12-3 or TRBV12-4 and TRBJ2-5, with TRBD1 matching over 10 bases. The junction had 5 bases not matched to a gene; V was cut back by 6 bases and J by 7 bases. The CDR3 sequence is 13 residues long. The CDR3 here is CASRGTGVGTQYF. The CDR3 DNA is TGTGCCAGCAGAGGGACAGGGGTCGGGACCCAGTACTTC.

The chain carries TRBV19 and TRBJ1-4; D possibly corresponds to TRBD1 (5 bases). Germline V gives CDR1 LNHDA, CDR2 SQIVND (reference sequence). V lost 7 bases and J 4 bases, leaving 13 bases between the germline ends. There are 14 residues in the CDR3. CDR3 nucleotide sequence: TGTGCCAGTAAGCCGGGACTGTTTAATGAAAAACTGTTTTTT. It specifies CASKPGLFNEKLFF.

Worth noting for this clonotype: The junction differs from germline at one of its ends, possibly a read error. The genes are TRBV11-3 and TRBJ2-2, with a tentative D call TRBD2 (5 bases). CDR1 is SGHNT and CDR2 is YENEEA in the germline V gene. The CDR3 is 12 amino acids. This CDR3 reads CASSKNTGELLF. In DNA, the CDR3 is TGTGCCAGCAGCAAAAACACCGGGGAGCTGCTTTTT.

There are a few counts of this clonotype. V gene TRBV11-1 combines with J gene TRBJ1-1; D is possibly TRBD1 (6 bases). The V and J ends lost 1 base and 1 base respectively, with 10 bases between them. Germline values: CDR1 SGHAT, CDR2 FQDESV (reference sequence). The CDR3 totals 15 residues. The CDR3, as DNA: TGTGCCAGCAGCTTAGAGGGGGACTCGAACACTGAAGCTTTCTTT. This encodes CASSLEGDSNTEAFF.

This chain connects TRBV7-9 to TRBJ2-2; 8 nucleotides match TRBD2. Looked up from germline, CDR1 is SEHNR and CDR2 is FQNEAQ (reference sequence). The CDR3 consists of 15 residues. The J segment lost 7 bases and the V segment lost 6 bases, leaving 10 bases of the junction unmatched. In DNA form, the CDR3 reads TGTGCCAGCAGTCTAGCGGGCGGTATCCTCGGGGAGCTGTTTTTT. This translates into CASSLAGGILGELFF.

The V gene is TRBV7-2, the J gene TRBJ2-1; D may be TRBD1 (6 bases). TRBJ2-7 matches the DNA end more closely, so the J call is doubtful. The germline gives CDR1 SGHTA, CDR2 FQGNSA. This CDR3 comprises 14 residues. CDR3 loop: CASSTYSGTREQYF. The CDR3 bases are TGTGCCAGCAGCACCTACTCCGGGACACGCGAGCAGTACTTC.

This clonotype was observed a few times. The chain has TRBV14 and TRBJ1-3; TRBD1 might be the D (5 bases). The CDR3 has 15 amino acids. Trimming left V 0 bases short and J 4 bases short, with 10 bases between. Per the germline V gene, CDR1 is SGHDN and CDR2 is FVKESK. CDR3 in DNA: TGTGCCAGCAGCCAAGATAACAGGCCCGGAAACACCATATATTTT. Encoded protein: CASSQDNRPGNTIYF.

There are a few counts of this clonotype. The CDR3 protein is CSARVRGFRIRNTEAFF. CDR3 DNA sequence: TGCAGTGCTAGAGTCAGGGGTTTTCGAATTCGGAACACTGAAGCTTTCTTT. J is TRBJ1-1 and V is TRBV20-1; D perhaps matches TRBD1 (6 bases). V was clipped by 1 base and J by 1 base, with 19 bases between them. Germline-derived CDR1 and CDR2 are DFQATT and SNEGSKA (reference sequence). There are 17 residues in the CDR3.

This chain joins TRBV5-1 and TRBJ2-1; the match to TRBD2 covers 9 bases. There are 16 residues in the CDR3. The junction had 4 bases not matched to a gene; V was cut back by 3 bases and J by 0 bases. Germline-derived CDR1 and CDR2 are SGHRS and YFSETQ. The CDR3 coding sequence is TGCGCCAGCAGCTGGGCTAGCGGGGTCTCCTACAATGAGCAGTTCTTC. Protein: CASSWASGVSYNEQFF. Based on the CDR3 plus reference TRBV5-1 and TRBJ2-1, the full variable domain is KAGVTQTPRYLIKTRGQQVTLSCSPISGHRSVSWYQQTPGQGLQFLFEYFSETQRNKGNFPGRFSGRQFSNSRSEMNVSTLELGDSALYLCASSWASGVSYNEQFFGPGTRLTVL.

The chain joins TRBV20-1 to TRBJ2-5; D perhaps matches TRBD1 (5 bases). V shed 8 bases and J shed 7 bases, with 17 bases lying between them. The CDR3 runs to 12 residues. Germline CDR1 is DFQATT and CDR2 is SNEGSKA (reference sequence). CDR3 amino acids: CSTRTPGGTQYF. The CDR3 region has the DNA TGCAGTACGAGGACACCGGGCGGGACCCAGTACTTC.

This clonotype was recorded at least ten times. J is TRBJ2-7 and V is TRBV27; 9 positions agree with TRBD1. Unmatched junction bases numbered 5, after V lost 5 bases and J lost 6 bases. CDR1 and CDR2 from the germline V gene are MNHEY and SMNVEV (reference sequence). The CDR3 contains 13 residues. CDR3 loop: CASSLGQGTEQYF. Written as DNA, the CDR3 is TGTGCCAGCAGTCTTGGACAGGGGACCGAGCAGTACTTC.

The CDR3 spells CSVHRGLNTEAFF. CDR3 sequence (DNA): TGCAGCGTCCACAGGGGTCTGAACACTGAAGCTTTCTTT. The genes are TRBV29-1 and TRBJ1-1, with 7 bases identical to TRBD1. The germline CDR1 and CDR2 sequences are SQVTM and ANQGSEA. With 6 bases clipped from V and 0 bases from J, the junction kept 4 bases outside the gene matches. The CDR3 covers 13 residues.

The sample holds a few counts of this clonotype. The chain is built from TRBV2 and TRBJ1-4, with 7 positions matching TRBD1. Trimming took 1 base from V and 3 from J; bases not matched to a gene: 2. The CDR3 extends over 15 amino acids. Germline loops: CDR1 SNHLY, CDR2 FYNNEI. Here the CDR3 DNA reads TGTGCCAGCAGTGAAGGGACAGGAGCTAATGAAAAACTGTTTTTT. Translated, it gives CASSEGTGANEKLFF. The variable domain in full, with the rest retrieved from reference TRBV2 and TRBJ1-4, is EPEVTQTPSHQVTQMGQEVILRCVPISNHLYFYWYRQILGQKVEFLVSFYNNEISEKSEIFDDQFSVERPDGSNFTLKIRSTKLEDSAMYFCASSEGTGANEKLFFGSGTQLSVL.

The chain combines TRBV29-1 with TRBJ2-4, with unresolved D. V lost 6 bases to trimming and J lost 0 bases, with 6 bases between them. From germline, CDR1 is SQVTM and CDR2 ANQGSEA. This CDR3 spans 12 amino acids. The CDR3 protein is CSVGLAKNIQYF. The CDR3 DNA sequence: TGCAGCGTCGGGTTAGCCAAAAACATTCAGTACTTC. Using reference TRBV29-1 and TRBJ2-4 for the parts outside the CDR3, the full variable domain is SAVISQKPSRDICQRGTSLTIQCQVDSQVTMMFWYRQQPGQSLTLIATANQGSEATYESGFVIDKFPISRPNLTFSTLTVSNMSPEDSSIYLCSVGLAKNIQYFGAGTRLSVL.

A few counts support this clonotype. The gene calls are TRBV5-1 and TRBJ2-5; D ambiguous. The end of the DNA fits TRBJ2-1 better, so the J call may be wrong. Per germline, CDR1 SGHRS and CDR2 YFSETQ. There are 14 residues in the CDR3. This CDR3 is CASSLDMGFNEQFF. DNA of the CDR3: TGCGCCAGCAGCTTGGATATGGGTTTCAATGAGCAGTTCTTC.

This chain joins TRBV11-2 and TRBJ2-7; tentatively, D is TRBD1 (6 bases). Germline V gene lookup returns CDR1 SGHAT and CDR2 FQNNGV. The length of the CDR3 is 14 residues. V lost 1 base to trimming and J lost 6 bases, with 13 bases between them. CDR3 bases: TGTGCCAGCAGCTTAGTAGAAAACAGGGTCGAGCAGTACTTC. This encodes CASSLVENRVEQYF. The whole variable domain, filled in from reference TRBV11-2 and TRBJ2-7, reads EAGVAQSPRYKIIEKRQSVAFWCNPISGHATLYWYQQILGQGPKLLIQFQNNGVVDDSQLPKDRFSAERLKGVDSTLKIQPAKLEDSAVYLCASSLVENRVEQYFGPGTRLTVT.

In its sample, this clonotype was seen a few times. J is TRBJ2-7 and V is TRBV9, with TRBD2 matching over 7 bases. CDR1 is SGDLS and CDR2 is YYNGEE in the germline V gene. V was clipped by 7 bases and J by 2 bases; unmatched bases: 6. The CDR3 runs 13 residues. The CDR3 is CASGTSGAYEQYF. Here the CDR3 DNA reads TGTGCCAGCGGCACAAGCGGGGCCTACGAGCAGTACTTC.

There are a few counts of this clonotype. A junction end diverges from the germline sequence, so it may reflect a read error. V is TRBV20-1 and J is TRBJ1-4; 12 nucleotides line up with TRBD1. CDR1 is DFQATT, CDR2 SNEGSKA, per germline (reference sequence). The CDR3 covers 16 residues. CDR3 in DNA: TGCAGTGCTAGAACTCGGGACAGGGGGCTCGTCGAAAAACTGCTTTTT. Its translation: CSARTRDRGLVEKLLF.

This clonotype was picked up a small number of times. The CDR3 protein is CATSVLAGGSPREQYF. CDR3 DNA sequence: TGTGCCACCAGCGTACTAGCGGGGGGGTCCCCCCGCGAGCAGTACTTC. The V gene is TRBV15, the J gene TRBJ2-7, with 13 bases aligning to TRBD2. V was clipped by 5 bases and J by 6 bases; unmatched bases: 10. CDR1 is LNHNV and CDR2 is YYDKDF in the germline V gene (reference sequence). There are 16 residues in the CDR3. Looking up the rest from reference TRBV15 and TRBJ2-7 gives the full variable domain: DAMVIQNPRYQVTQFGKPVTLSCSQTLNHNVMYWYQQKSSQAPKLLFHYYDKDFNNEADTPDNFQSRRPNTSFCFLDIRSPGLGDTAMYLCATSVLAGGSPREQYFGPGTRLTVT.

The rearrangement uses TRBV9 and TRBJ2-5; D possibly corresponds to TRBD1 (6 bases). V gave up 4 bases and J gave up 4 bases, with 14 bases separating them. The CDR3 is made up of 14 amino acids. The germline V gene has CDR1 SGDLS and CDR2 YYNGEE. The CDR3 loop is CASSPPQGPETQYF. The CDR3 nucleotides read TGTGCCAGCAGCCCCCCCCAGGGGCCAGAGACCCAGTACTTC.

This clonotype was detected only a few times. The chain carries TRBV28 and TRBJ2-7; 9 bases match TRBD1. Trimming took 5 bases from V and 8 from J; bases not matched to a gene: 7. The CDR3 runs to 13 residues. Per the germline V gene, CDR1 is MDHEN and CDR2 is SYDVKM. The DNA for the CDR3 is TGTGCCAGCAGTACTCGGACAGGGGCCAAGCAGTACTTC. It is translated as CASSTRTGAKQYF. Variable domain in full (rest from reference TRBV28 and TRBJ2-7): DVKVTQSSRYLVKRTGEKVFLECVQDMDHENMFWYRQDPGLGLRLIYFSYDVKMKEKGDIPEGYSVSREKKERFSLILESASTNQTSMYLCASSTRTGAKQYFGPGTRLTVT.

The V call is TRBV4-3, the J call TRBJ1-1; D not certain. The V end was cut by 0 bases, the J end by 4 bases, with 12 bases between. The germline V gene encodes CDR1 LGHNA and CDR2 YSLEER. This CDR3 has 15 residues. The CDR3 region is CASSQDTVFPTEAFF. CDR3 in DNA: TGCGCCAGCAGCCAAGATACGGTATTCCCCACTGAAGCTTTCTTT.

This clonotype was counted between two and nine times. The chain carries TRBV12-5 and TRBJ2-5; weak D call: TRBD1 (5 bases). This CDR3 contains 12 residues. The V gene lost 4 bases and the J gene lost 5 bases, with 8 bases spanning the gap. CDR1 is LGHNT and CDR2 is FRNRAP in the germline V gene. CDR3 amino acids: CASGWGEETQYF. Written as DNA, the CDR3 is TGTGCTAGTGGTTGGGGCGAGGAGACCCAGTACTTC.

This clonotype turned up a few times. The rearrangement joins TRBV2 to TRBJ1-6; D unclear. V dropped 3 bases and J dropped 0 bases, with 15 bases sitting between them. Germline loops: CDR1 SNHLY, CDR2 FYNNEI. The CDR3 is made up of 18 amino acids. CDR3 region: CASSDGRRFSSYNSPLHF. The CDR3 nucleotides are TGTGCCAGCAGTGATGGTAGACGCTTCAGCTCCTATAATTCACCCCTCCACTTT.

The V and J genes are TRBV2 and TRBJ2-1; D tentatively reads TRBD1 or TRBD2 (5 bases each). Germline V gene sequence: CDR1 SNHLY, CDR2 FYNNEI. The CDR3 runs to 14 residues. V lost 9 bases and J 6 bases, leaving 18 bases between the germline ends. CDR3 sequence (DNA): TGTGCCAGACCCTCTGTGGGGGAAGGCAATGAGCAGTTCTTC. Protein sequence: CARPSVGEGNEQFF. Complete variable domain (other parts from reference TRBV2 and TRBJ2-1): EPEVTQTPSHQVTQMGQEVILRCVPISNHLYFYWYRQILGQKVEFLVSFYNNEISEKSEIFDDQFSVERPDGSNFTLKIRSTKLEDSAMYFCARPSVGEGNEQFFGPGTRLTVL.